This T cell receptor beta chain was captured by sequencing in a study of blood T cell repertoires in COVID-19. As processed by the authors: Nucleated cell number was recorded as an estimate derived from reference gene primer amplification. The assay was immunoSEQ multiplex PCR, and TCRdb's table has in-frame clones only and misses some. The D gene and trimming were derived from the DNA, and the V and J assignments and clone size from that table. The profile shows 400,000 to 500,000 clones, about nine tenths of them singletons. This CDR3 has 15 amino acids. CDR1 and CDR2 (germline): SGHAT, FQDESV (reference sequence). The V and J ends lost 5 bases and 10 bases, in that order; junction bases with no gene match: 13.

This chain links TRBV11-1 with TRBJ1-2, with 10 bases lining up with TRBD1. Sequenced: peripheral blood. The origin of this receptor is a woman aged 30 to 39 with active or convalescent COVID-19. CDR3 protein: CASSPLLGTGDSYTF. The CDR3 DNA sequence: TGTGCCAGCAGCCCACTTCTCGGGACAGGGGACTCCTACACCTTC. The variable domain in full, completed from reference TRBV11-1 and TRBJ1-2, reads EAEVAQSPRYKITEKSQAVAFWCDPISGHATLYWYRQILGQGPELLVQFQDESVVDDSQLPKDRFSAERLKGVDSTLKIQPAELGDSAMYLCASSPLLGTGDSYTFGSGTRLTVV.